This section outlines one T cell receptor beta chain sequence together with its context. Its antigen is still unknown. The data stem from a study of cytomegalovirus exposure and HLA in healthy donors. Overall study context: About 80 million unique TCRs from HLA-typed donors were held in an early data release. Ancestry clustering placed 81% of over 300 genotyped donors in the Caucasian-associated cluster.

The primer mix had 60 Vbeta and 13 Jbeta primers. The method was immunoSEQ multiplex PCR; TCRdb's version includes in-frame clones alone and lacks a portion of them. The sample consists of approximately 77,000 clones, under 80% of them appearing once. Study-level points and caveats: A later analysis showed TCR association rates differing by HLA locus, peaking at DRB1 and lowest at HLA-C.

The CDR3 sequence is 13 residues long. Germline lookup yields CDR1 SGHTA and CDR2 FQGTGA. J gave up 8 bases and V 5 bases, and 6 bases lay outside the gene matches. The V and J genes are TRBV7-3 and TRBJ2-3; 8 bases match TRBD2. Sample: PBMCs. This TCR derives from a man aged 55 to 70 in good health and CMV-seropositive. The CDR3 DNA reads as TGTGCCAGCAGCCCCTCGGCGGGAGGTACGCAGTATTTT. It encodes CASSPSAGGTQYF.